These 24 T cell receptor beta chains were sequenced from one sample in a study of cytomegalovirus exposure and HLA in healthy donors. PCR involved 60 Vbeta and 13 Jbeta primers. Some clones are missing from TCRdb's copy, which holds only in-frame ones; the method was immunoSEQ multiplex PCR. The repertoire holds around 180,000 clones, roughly 85% seen once, with approximately 0.7% in the top ten. The specimen was PBMCs. Source of these receptors: a woman aged 40 to 49 in good health and CMV-seronegative.

The chain couples TRBV4-1 to TRBJ2-7; 16 nucleotides match TRBD2. Trimming at V came to 5 bases and at J to 4 bases, leaving 11 bases not matched to a gene. CDR1 is MGHRA and CDR2 is YSYEKL in the germline V gene. This CDR3 region has 18 residues. CDR3 nucleotides: TGCGCCAGCAGCGACCCGGGACTAGCGGGAGGGCCGGCTTACGAGCAGTACTTC. As protein: CASSDPGLAGGPAYEQYF.

The V call is TRBV11-1, the J call TRBJ1-5, with TRBD1 identical over 9 bases. Trimming at V came to 5 bases and at J to 5 bases, leaving 4 bases not matched to a gene. CDR3 length: 14 residues. The V gene's germline CDR1 is SGHAT and CDR2 FQDESV (reference sequence). The CDR3 coding sequence is TGTGCCAGCAGCGACAGGGGGAACGATCAGCCCCAGCATTTT. It yields the protein CASSDRGNDQPQHF.

To note about this clone: The junction shows a germline mismatch at one end, possibly a read error. The chain links TRBV5-6 to TRBJ1-2, with TRBD1 as a possible D gene (6 bases). Germline V CDR1 and CDR2: SGHDT, YYEEEE. This CDR3 contains 16 residues. CDR3 protein: CASSFRPQGRDYDYTF. CDR3 in DNA: TGTGCCAGCAGCTTTCGACCACAGGGAAGGGACTATGACTACACCTTC. The variable domain in full, completed from reference TRBV5-6 and TRBJ1-2, reads DAGVTQSPTHLIKTRGQQVTLRCSPKSGHDTVSWYQQALGQGPQFIFQYYEEEERQRGNFPDRFSGHQFPNYSSELNVNALLLGDSALYLCASSFRPQGRDYDYTFGSGTRLTVV.

The rearrangement joins TRBV9 to TRBJ1-2, with 8 bases matching TRBD1. With V trimmed by 3 bases and J by 10 bases, 2 bases remained unmatched. Germline CDR1 and CDR2: SGDLS and YYNGEE. The CDR3 covers 11 residues. The CDR3 nucleotides read TGTGCCAGCAGCGCGGACAGGGCCTACACCTTC. This encodes CASSADRAYTF.

The J gene is TRBJ2-1, the V gene TRBV2; TRBD1 might be the D (6 bases). Trimming pared 5 bases from V and 5 bases from J, leaving 31 bases between. The CDR3 consists of 20 residues. Germline V gene sequence: CDR1 SNHLY, CDR2 FYNNEI. In DNA form, the CDR3 reads TGTGCCAGCAGTCAAACAGGGCCCGAGGAATCCCCATTGCCAGACAATGAGCAGTTCTTC. Amino acid sequence: CASSQTGPEESPLPDNEQFF.

The chain has TRBV6-1 and TRBJ1-1, with 7 bases lining up with TRBD1. The CDR3 runs to 14 residues. The J segment lost 10 bases and the V segment lost 8 bases, leaving 16 bases of the junction unmatched. Germline V CDR1 and CDR2: MNHNS, SASEGT. This chain's CDR3 is CASSLRQQGVSAFF. CDR3 DNA sequence: TGTGCCAGCTCACTCAGACAGCAGGGGGTGTCAGCTTTCTTT.

This rearrangement joins TRBV15 to TRBJ1-3; D remains ambiguous. Trimming left V 0 bases short and J 3 bases short, with 9 bases between. Germline V gene data show CDR1 as LNHNV and CDR2 as YYDKDF (reference sequence). This CDR3 has 15 amino acids. The CDR3 loop is CATSRDEGRGNTIYF. As DNA, the CDR3 is TGTGCCACCAGCAGAGATGAGGGTCGTGGAAACACCATATATTTT.

In DNA, the CDR3 is TGTGCCAGCAGTCTTTTTCCGGATACGCAGTATTTT. The encoded protein is CASSLFPDTQYF. V and J are TRBV2 and TRBJ2-3; D uncertain. The CDR3 is 12 residues long. The V and J ends lost 5 bases and 6 bases respectively, with 9 bases between them. Germline CDR1 reads SNHLY; CDR2 reads FYNNEI. Looking up the rest from reference TRBV2 and TRBJ2-3 gives the full variable domain: EPEVTQTPSHQVTQMGQEVILRCVPISNHLYFYWYRQILGQKVEFLVSFYNNEISEKSEIFDDQFSVERPDGSNFTLKIRSTKLEDSAMYFCASSLFPDTQYFGPGTRLTVL.

The chain has TRBV11-2 and TRBJ2-1; TRBD1 might be the D (6 bases). Germline lookup yields CDR1 SGHAT and CDR2 FQNNGV. The CDR3 covers 15 residues. Between the trimmed V and J ends, which lost 0 bases and 7 bases, there was a span of 13 bases. CDR3 loop: CASSLEWRTENEQFF. The CDR3 DNA reads TGTGCCAGCAGCTTAGAATGGCGGACAGAGAATGAGCAGTTCTTC.

The rearrangement joins TRBV11-3 to TRBJ2-6; 7 bases align to TRBD1. Trimming at V came to 5 bases and at J to 2 bases, leaving 9 bases not matched to a gene. Germline CDR1 is SGHNT and CDR2 is YENEEA. The CDR3 is 17 amino acids. The CDR3 bases are TGTGCCAGCAGCATGGGACAGACGGCTACTGGGGCCAACGTCCTGACTTTC. As protein: CASSMGQTATGANVLTF.

This sequence joins TRBV18 and TRBJ2-7; no firm D call. The CDR3 extends over 15 amino acids. Deletions cut 3 bases from V and 0 bases from J, with 12 bases between. Germline V CDR1 and CDR2: KGHSH, LQKENI. This CDR3 reads CASSPILSSSYEQYF. CDR3 DNA sequence: TGTGCCAGCTCACCCATATTATCCAGCTCCTACGAGCAGTACTTC.

The chain couples TRBV30 to TRBJ1-5, with D uncertain. V shed 1 base and J shed 9 bases, with 13 bases lying between them. The CDR3 runs to 13 residues. Per the germline V gene, CDR1 is GTSNPN and CDR2 is SVGIG (reference sequence). CDR3 DNA sequence: TGTGCCTGGAGTGAGGAGGGATTCGGGCCCCAGCATTTT. It yields the protein CAWSEEGFGPQHF.

This clone was seen only a few times. This CDR3 reads CASSLSSGGVHGYTF. For the CDR3, the DNA is TGTGCCAGCAGCTTGTCGTCAGGGGGCGTTCATGGCTACACCTTC. The chain recombines TRBV5-6 with TRBJ1-2; TRBD1 aligns across 8 bases. Losses at the gene ends were 1 base for V and 6 bases for J; bases not matched to a gene: 8. CDR1 is SGHDT and CDR2 is YYEEEE in the germline V gene. This CDR3 has 15 amino acids.

The J gene is TRBJ1-2, the V gene TRBV14, with no clear D. CDR1 is SGHDN and CDR2 is FVKESK in the germline V gene. The CDR3 extends over 13 amino acids. The V end was cut by 1 base, the J end by 4 bases, with 7 bases between. The CDR3 loop reads CASSQVLSYGYTF. The CDR3 DNA is TGTGCCAGCAGCCAAGTTTTGAGCTATGGCTACACCTTC.

This sequence joins TRBV6-5 and TRBJ2-5; D unresolved. The CDR3 runs to 11 residues. CDR1 is MNHEY, CDR2 SVGAGI, per germline. Trimming shortened V by 6 bases and J by 2 bases, and 4 bases separated the two germline ends. DNA for the CDR3: TGTGCCAGCAGGCGACAAGAGACCCAGTACTTC. As protein: CASRRQETQYF.

In regard to this clone: Sequence at one end of the junction differs from germline and may be a read error. V and J are TRBV6-6 and TRBJ1-2, with 7 nucleotides matching TRBD1. Germline-derived CDR1 and CDR2 are MNHNY and SVGAGI (reference sequence). The CDR3 consists of 13 residues. CDR3 sequence (DNA): TGTGCCAGCAGTCGCGACCGGGACAGCGGCCTGCCCTTC. Protein sequence: CASSRDRDSGLPF.

The chain uses TRBV6-6 and TRBJ1-1; D uncertain. CDR3 size: 15 residues. The V gene lost 2 bases and the J gene lost 4 bases, with 14 bases spanning the gap. Germline CDR1 MNHNY, CDR2 SVGAGI (reference sequence). In DNA, the CDR3 is TGTGCCAGCAGTTACAATACGATACGAGGCACTGAAGCTTTCTTT. This encodes CASSYNTIRGTEAFF.

J is TRBJ2-5 and V is TRBV7-9; 10 positions match TRBD2. Germline CDR1 is SEHNR and CDR2 is FQNEAQ (reference sequence). V lost 4 bases and J lost 1; bases outside the gene matches: 6. The CDR3 covers 16 residues. This CDR3 reads CASSSNSGRLQETQYF. The CDR3 DNA is TGTGCCAGCAGCTCGAATAGCGGGAGGCTCCAAGAGACCCAGTACTTC.

V and J are TRBV27 and TRBJ2-5; weak D call: TRBD1 (6 bases). V dropped 5 bases and J dropped 4 bases, with 11 bases sitting between them. Per germline, CDR1 MNHEY and CDR2 SMNVEV (reference sequence). CDR3 size: 13 residues. CDR3 DNA sequence: TGTGCCAGCAGTCTAACAGGGTTAGAGACCCAGTACTTC. Amino acid sequence: CASSLTGLETQYF.

This chain's CDR3 is CASSLIGGGLVRNEQFF. CDR3 bases: TGCGCCAGCAGCTTGATTGGTGGGGGACTAGTGCGAAATGAGCAGTTCTTC. The chain links TRBV5-1 to TRBJ2-1, with 8 bases aligning to TRBD2. This CDR3 has 17 residues. Germline values: CDR1 SGHRS, CDR2 YFSETQ. J was trimmed by 7 bases and V by 1 base; bases with no gene match: 13.

The chain combines TRBV18 with TRBJ2-5; the D is unclear. V lost 3 bases and J lost 5, with 7 bases in between. Germline CDR1 KGHSH, CDR2 LQKENI. CDR3 length: 12 amino acids. CDR3 in amino acids: CASSPVRETQYF. CDR3 DNA sequence: TGTGCCAGCTCACCGGTGAGGGAGACCCAGTACTTC.

The V gene is TRBV11-2, the J gene TRBJ1-4, with no clear D. V was clipped by 3 bases and J by 0 bases, with 8 bases between them. The CDR3 is 15 residues long. Germline values: CDR1 SGHAT, CDR2 FQNNGV. The CDR3 DNA follows: TGTGCCAGCAGCTTTTCCCAGGCAACTAATGAAAAACTGTTTTTT. This gives the protein CASSFSQATNEKLFF.

The count of this clone is one. V and J are TRBV27 and TRBJ2-7, with TRBD2 as a possible D gene (5 bases). The length of the CDR3 is 12 residues. The germline V and J ends were trimmed by 5 bases and 3 bases, with 8 bases remaining between them. Germline-derived CDR1 and CDR2 are MNHEY and SMNVEV (reference sequence). The chain's CDR3 is CASSRGLYEQYF. In nucleotides, the CDR3 is TGTGCCAGCAGTCGCGGACTCTACGAGCAGTACTTC.

The genes are TRBV15 and TRBJ2-5; a weak D match, TRBD2 (6 bases). CDR3 length: 15 amino acids. Trimming took off 2 bases at V and 0 bases at J, with 10 bases between the two ends. The germline gives CDR1 LNHNV, CDR2 YYDKDF (reference sequence). As DNA, the CDR3 is TGTGCCACCAGCAGAAACGGCGGGGACCAAGAGACCCAGTACTTC. It codes for CATSRNGGDQETQYF.